One and the same sample provided the 8 T cell receptor beta chains below, sequenced in a study of blood T cell repertoires in COVID-19. Only in-frame clones appear in the TCRdb table, and some are missing; sequencing was by immunoSEQ multiplex PCR. The sample carries around 180,000 clones, around 85% recorded once. Material for sequencing was peripheral blood. All receptors derive from a woman of 80 years or more with acute or convalescent COVID-19.

CDR3 nucleotides: TGTGCCAGCAGCTTGAGACTAGGCACAGATACGCAGTATTTT. Protein: CASSLRLGTDTQYF. The J gene is TRBJ2-3, the V gene TRBV7-2, with a weak D call TRBD2 (6 bases). CDR3 length: 14 amino acids. The germline V gene has CDR1 SGHTA and CDR2 FQGNSA. V was trimmed by 3 bases and J by 1 base, leaving 8 bases between them.

The rearrangement links TRBV7-2 to TRBJ2-7; D might be TRBD1 (6 bases). The CDR3 has 15 amino acids. The ends were cut back, 4 bases at V and 1 base at J, with 14 bases in the middle. Germline values: CDR1 SGHTA, CDR2 FQGNSA. The CDR3 DNA follows: TGTGCCAGCAGCTCCCTGGGGGCGTGGTCCTACGAGCAGTACTTC. It translates to CASSSLGAWSYEQYF.

The chain employs TRBV2 and TRBJ2-7; 7 bases agree with TRBD2. The germline gives CDR1 SNHLY, CDR2 FYNNEI. There are 16 residues in the CDR3. Trimming took 4 bases from V and 5 from J; bases not matched to a gene: 14. DNA of the CDR3: TGTGCCAGCAGTGGGGGATGGGGCGGGAGCCTAAACGAGCAGTACTTC. Translated, it gives CASSGGWGGSLNEQYF.

In its sample, this clone was seen a few times. The CDR3 region is CASSPAAAPLHF. CDR3 DNA: TGTGCCAGCAGCCCTGCGGCGGCACCCCTCCACTTT. V and J are TRBV11-2 and TRBJ1-6; D uncertain. The CDR3 is 12 amino acids. Germline CDR1 is SGHAT and CDR2 is FQNNGV. Trimming removed 5 bases from V and 11 bases from J, with 10 bases in between.

As for this clone: The sample holds other DNA sequences that translate to the same CDR3. J is TRBJ2-3 and V is TRBV5-4; 8 nucleotides agree with TRBD1. After removal of 4 bases from V and 5 bases from J, the junction contained 6 bases not matched to a gene. In germline, CDR1 is SGHNT, CDR2 YYREEE (reference sequence). The CDR3 is 14 residues long. Here the CDR3 reads CASSPRTGRDTQYF. The CDR3 DNA follows: TGTGCCAGCAGCCCGAGGACAGGGAGAGATACGCAGTATTTT.

This clone was seen just once. Distinct nucleotide sequences in the sample also encode this CDR3. The CDR3 sequence: CASTRAEVPNTGELFF. The CDR3 region has the DNA TGTGCCAGTACTAGGGCGGAGGTACCGAACACCGGGGAGCTGTTTTTT. The rearrangement joins TRBV2 to TRBJ2-2, with D perhaps matching TRBD2 (5 bases). V lost 9 bases, J lost 0 bases, and 17 bases lay in between. Germline V lookup: CDR1 SNHLY, CDR2 FYNNEI. The CDR3 is made up of 16 amino acids.

The rearrangement joins TRBV19 to TRBJ1-1; D unresolved. Germline CDR1 reads LNHDA; CDR2 reads SQIVND (reference sequence). The CDR3 has 11 amino acids. V shed 6 bases and J shed 7 bases, with 9 bases lying between them. The CDR3 is CASSRHFEAFF. CDR3 DNA sequence: TGTGCCAGTAGCCGACATTTTGAAGCTTTCTTT.

The chain combines TRBV30 with TRBJ1-1, with unresolved D. The CDR3 contains 13 residues. CDR1 and CDR2 from the germline V gene are GTSNPN and SVGIG (reference sequence). CDR3 amino acids: CAQSGSMNTEAFF. CDR3 sequence (DNA): TGTGCGCAATCCGGTAGCATGAACACTGAAGCTTTCTTT.